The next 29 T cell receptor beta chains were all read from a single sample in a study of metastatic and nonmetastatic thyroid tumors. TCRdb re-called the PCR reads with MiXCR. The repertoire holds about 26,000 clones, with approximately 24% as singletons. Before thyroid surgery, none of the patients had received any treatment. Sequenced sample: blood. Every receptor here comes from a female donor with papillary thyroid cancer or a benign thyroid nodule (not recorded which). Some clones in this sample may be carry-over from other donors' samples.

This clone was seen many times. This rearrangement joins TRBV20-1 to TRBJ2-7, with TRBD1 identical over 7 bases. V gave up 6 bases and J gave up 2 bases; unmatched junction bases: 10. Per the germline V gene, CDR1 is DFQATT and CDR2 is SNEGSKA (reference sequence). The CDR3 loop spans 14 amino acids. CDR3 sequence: CSAGRQGLPYEQYV. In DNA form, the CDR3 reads TGCAGTGCAGGACGACAGGGATTGCCCTACGAGCAGTACGTC.

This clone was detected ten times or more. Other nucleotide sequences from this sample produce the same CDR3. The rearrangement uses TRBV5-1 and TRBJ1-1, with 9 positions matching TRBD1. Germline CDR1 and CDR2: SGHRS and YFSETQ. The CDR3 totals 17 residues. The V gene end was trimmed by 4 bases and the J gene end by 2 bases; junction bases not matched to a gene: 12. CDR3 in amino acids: CASSPGGGQGRNTEAFF. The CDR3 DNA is TGCGCCAGCAGCCCGGGGGGGGGACAGGGACGTAACACTGAAGCTTTCTTT.

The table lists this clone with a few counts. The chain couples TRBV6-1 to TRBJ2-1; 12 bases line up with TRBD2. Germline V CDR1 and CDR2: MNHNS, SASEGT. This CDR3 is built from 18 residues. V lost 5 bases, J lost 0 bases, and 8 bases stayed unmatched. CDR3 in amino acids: CASSTGLAGGYSYNEQFF. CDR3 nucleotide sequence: TGTGCCAGCAGTACGGGACTAGCGGGTGGCTACTCCTACAATGAGCAGTTCTTC.

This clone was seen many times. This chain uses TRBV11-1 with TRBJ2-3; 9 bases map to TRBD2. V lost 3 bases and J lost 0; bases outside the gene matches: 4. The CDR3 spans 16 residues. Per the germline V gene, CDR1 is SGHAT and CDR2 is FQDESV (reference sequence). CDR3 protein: CASSLRLAASTDTQYF. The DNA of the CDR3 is TGTGCCAGCAGCTTGAGACTAGCGGCTAGCACAGATACGCAGTATTTT. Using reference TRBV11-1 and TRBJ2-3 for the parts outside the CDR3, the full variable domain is EAEVAQSPRYKITEKSQAVAFWCDPISGHATLYWYRQILGQGPELLVQFQDESVVDDSQLPKDRFSAERLKGVDSTLKIQPAELGDSAMYLCASSLRLAASTDTQYFGPGTRLTVL.

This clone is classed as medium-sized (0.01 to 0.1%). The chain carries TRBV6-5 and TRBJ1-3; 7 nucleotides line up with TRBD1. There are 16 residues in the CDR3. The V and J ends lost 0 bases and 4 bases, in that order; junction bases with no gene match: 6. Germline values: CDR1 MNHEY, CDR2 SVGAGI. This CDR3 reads CASSYSTGLGGNTIYF. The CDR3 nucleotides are TGTGCCAGCAGTTACTCGACAGGGCTAGGAGGAAACACCATATATTTT.

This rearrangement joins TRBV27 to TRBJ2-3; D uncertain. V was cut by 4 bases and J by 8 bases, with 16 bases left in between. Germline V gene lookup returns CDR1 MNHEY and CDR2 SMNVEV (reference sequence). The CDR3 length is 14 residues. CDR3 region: CASSSRRYGCTQYF. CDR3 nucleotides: TGTGCCAGCAGTTCCAGGCGGTACGGGTGTACGCAGTATTTT.

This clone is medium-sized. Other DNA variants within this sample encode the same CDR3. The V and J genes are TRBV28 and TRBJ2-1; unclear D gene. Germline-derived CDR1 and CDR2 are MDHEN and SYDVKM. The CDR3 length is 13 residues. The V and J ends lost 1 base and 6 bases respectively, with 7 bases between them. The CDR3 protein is CASSLYPSNEQFF. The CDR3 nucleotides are TGTGCCAGCAGTTTATATCCCTCCAATGAGCAGTTCTTC.

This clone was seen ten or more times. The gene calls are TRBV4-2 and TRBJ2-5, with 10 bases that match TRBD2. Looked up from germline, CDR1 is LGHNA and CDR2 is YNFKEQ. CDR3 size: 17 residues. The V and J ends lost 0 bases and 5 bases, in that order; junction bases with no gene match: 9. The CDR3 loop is CASSQEGASGSGETQYF. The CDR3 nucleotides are TGTGCCAGCAGCCAAGAGGGGGCTAGCGGGAGCGGGGAGACCCAGTACTTC.

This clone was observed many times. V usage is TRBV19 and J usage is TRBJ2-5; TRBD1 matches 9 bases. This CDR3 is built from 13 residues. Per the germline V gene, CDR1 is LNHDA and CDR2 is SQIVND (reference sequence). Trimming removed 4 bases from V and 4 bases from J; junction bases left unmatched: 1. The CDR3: CASSRTGAETQYF. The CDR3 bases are TGTGCCAGTAGTAGGACAGGGGCAGAGACCCAGTACTTC.

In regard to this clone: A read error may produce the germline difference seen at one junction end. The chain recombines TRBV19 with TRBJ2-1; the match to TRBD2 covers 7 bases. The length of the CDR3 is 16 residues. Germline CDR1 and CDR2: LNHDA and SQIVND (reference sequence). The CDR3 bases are TGTGCCATTAGTCCCAGTGGGGAGGGCCGGTACAATGAGCAGTTCTTC. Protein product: CAISPSGEGRYNEQFF.

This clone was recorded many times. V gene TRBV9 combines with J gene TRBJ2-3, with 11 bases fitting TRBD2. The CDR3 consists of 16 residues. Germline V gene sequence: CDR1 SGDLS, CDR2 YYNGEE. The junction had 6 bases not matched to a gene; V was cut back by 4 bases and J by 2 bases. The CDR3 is CASSFGLAGPTDTQYF. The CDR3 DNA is TGTGCCAGCAGCTTTGGACTAGCGGGCCCCACAGATACGCAGTATTTT.

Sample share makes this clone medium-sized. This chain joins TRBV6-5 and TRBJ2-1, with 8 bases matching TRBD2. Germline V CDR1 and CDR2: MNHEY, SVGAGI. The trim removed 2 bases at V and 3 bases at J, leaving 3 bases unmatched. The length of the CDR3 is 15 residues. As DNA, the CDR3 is TGTGCCAGCAGTTACACTAGCGGTAACTACAATGAGCAGTTCTTC. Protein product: CASSYTSGNYNEQFF.

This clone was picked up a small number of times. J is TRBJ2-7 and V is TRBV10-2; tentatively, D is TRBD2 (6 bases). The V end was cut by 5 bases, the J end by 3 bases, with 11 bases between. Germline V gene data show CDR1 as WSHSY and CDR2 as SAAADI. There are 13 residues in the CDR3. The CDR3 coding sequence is TGCGCCAGCAGTCGACTAGAATACTACGAGCAGTACGTC. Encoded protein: CASSRLEYYEQYV.

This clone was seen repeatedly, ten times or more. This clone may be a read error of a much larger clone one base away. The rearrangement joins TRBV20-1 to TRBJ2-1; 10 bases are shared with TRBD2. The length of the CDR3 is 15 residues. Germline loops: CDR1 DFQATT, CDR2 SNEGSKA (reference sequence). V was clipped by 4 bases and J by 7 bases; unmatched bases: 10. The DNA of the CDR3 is TGCAGTGCTACCCGAAGCGGGAGGGTTTTTAATGAGCAGTTCTTC. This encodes CSATRSGRVFNEQFF.

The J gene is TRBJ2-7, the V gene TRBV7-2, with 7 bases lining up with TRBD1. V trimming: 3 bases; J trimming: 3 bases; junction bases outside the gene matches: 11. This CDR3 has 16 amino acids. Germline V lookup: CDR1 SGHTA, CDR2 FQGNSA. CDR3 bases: TGTGCCAGCAGCTTTGCTGGTACGAGGGGGCTCTACGAGCAGTACTTC. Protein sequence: CASSFAGTRGLYEQYF.

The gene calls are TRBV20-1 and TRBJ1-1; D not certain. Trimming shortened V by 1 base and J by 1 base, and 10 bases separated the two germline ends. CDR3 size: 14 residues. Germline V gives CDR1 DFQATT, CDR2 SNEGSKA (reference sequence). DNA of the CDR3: TGCAGTGCTAGAGTAAGAGGAACGAACACTGAAGCTTTCTTT. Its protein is CSARVRGTNTEAFF.

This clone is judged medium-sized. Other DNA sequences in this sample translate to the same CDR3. The CDR3 nucleotides read TGTGCCAGCGGTGGGACCGAGGGGGGGGATGAGCAGTTCTTC. As protein: CASGGTEGGDEQFF. The V gene is TRBV6-1, the J gene TRBJ2-1, with D tentatively TRBD2 (7 bases). The ends were cut back, 8 bases at V and 8 bases at J, with 19 bases in the middle. The germline V gene encodes CDR1 MNHNS and CDR2 SASEGT. CDR3 length: 14 amino acids.

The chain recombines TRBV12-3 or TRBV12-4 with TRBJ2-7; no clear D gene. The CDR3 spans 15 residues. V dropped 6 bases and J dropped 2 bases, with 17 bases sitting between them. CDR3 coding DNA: TGTGCCAGCAGCGAGAGACACACGCACCCCTACGAGCAGTACTTC. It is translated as CASSERHTHPYEQYF.

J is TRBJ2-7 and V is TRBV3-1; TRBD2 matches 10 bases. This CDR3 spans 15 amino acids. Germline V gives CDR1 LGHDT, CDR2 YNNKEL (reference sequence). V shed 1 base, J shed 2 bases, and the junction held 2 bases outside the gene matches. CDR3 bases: TGTGCCAGCAGCCAAGCAACTAGCGGGGCCTACGAGCAGTACTTC. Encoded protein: CASSQATSGAYEQYF.

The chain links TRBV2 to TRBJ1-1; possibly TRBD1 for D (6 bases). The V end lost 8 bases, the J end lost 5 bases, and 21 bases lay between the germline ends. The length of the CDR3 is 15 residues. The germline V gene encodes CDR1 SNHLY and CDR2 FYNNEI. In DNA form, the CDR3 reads TGTGCCAGCCGACAGGAGGGGAATCAGGGAACTGAAGCTTTCTTT. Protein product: CASRQEGNQGTEAFF.

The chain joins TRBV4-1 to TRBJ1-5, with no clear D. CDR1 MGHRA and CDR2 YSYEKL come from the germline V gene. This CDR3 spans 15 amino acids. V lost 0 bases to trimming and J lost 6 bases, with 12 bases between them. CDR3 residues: CASSQDGRYTQPQHF. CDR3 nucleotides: TGCGCCAGCAGCCAAGATGGGCGTTACACTCAGCCCCAGCATTTT.

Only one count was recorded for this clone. CDR3 region: CASSLLSGLATISYNEQFF. DNA for the CDR3: TGCGCCAGCAGCTTGTTGTCGGGACTAGCGACGATCTCCTACAATGAGCAGTTCTTC. The gene calls are TRBV5-1 and TRBJ2-1; 10 positions match TRBD2. CDR1 SGHRS and CDR2 YFSETQ come from the germline V gene. Unmatched junction bases numbered 10, after V lost 1 base and J lost 0 bases. This CDR3 has 19 residues.

The CDR3 loop is CASSRGPAGYTF. DNA of the CDR3: TGTGCCAGCAGCAGGGGCCCCGCCGGCTACACCTTC. The chain carries TRBV3-1 and TRBJ1-2; tentative D call: TRBD1 (5 bases). V lost 5 bases and J 8 bases, leaving 12 bases between the germline ends. Per the germline V gene, CDR1 is LGHDT and CDR2 is YNNKEL (reference sequence). CDR3 length equals 12 residues.

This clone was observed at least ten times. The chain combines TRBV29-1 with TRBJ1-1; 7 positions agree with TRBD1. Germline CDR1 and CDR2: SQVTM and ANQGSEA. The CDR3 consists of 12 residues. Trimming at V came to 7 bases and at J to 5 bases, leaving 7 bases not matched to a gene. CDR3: CSGTRGGTEAFF. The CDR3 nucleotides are TGCAGCGGGACCAGGGGGGGGACTGAAGCTTTCTTT.

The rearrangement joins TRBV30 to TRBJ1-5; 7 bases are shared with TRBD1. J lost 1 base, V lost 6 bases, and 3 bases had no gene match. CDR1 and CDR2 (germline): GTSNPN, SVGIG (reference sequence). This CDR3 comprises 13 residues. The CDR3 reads CACTGESNQPQHF. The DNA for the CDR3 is TGTGCCTGTACAGGGGAGAGCAATCAGCCCCAGCATTTT. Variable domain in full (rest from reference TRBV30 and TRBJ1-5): SQTIHQWPATLVQPVGSPLSLECTVEGTSNPNLYWYRQAAGRGLQLLFYSVGIGQISSEVPQNLSASRPQDRQFILSSKKLLLSDSGFYLCACTGESNQPQHFGDGTRLSIL.

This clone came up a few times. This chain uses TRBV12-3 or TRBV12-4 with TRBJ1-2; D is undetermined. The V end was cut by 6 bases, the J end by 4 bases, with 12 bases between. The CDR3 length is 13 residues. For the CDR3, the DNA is TGTGCCAGCAGCCTCGGAGGGATCTATGGCTACACCTTC. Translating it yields CASSLGGIYGYTF.

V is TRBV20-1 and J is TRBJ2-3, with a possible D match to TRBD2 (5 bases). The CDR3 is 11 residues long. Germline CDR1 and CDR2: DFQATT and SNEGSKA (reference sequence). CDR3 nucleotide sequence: TGCATTGCGGTACTAGCAGATACGCAGTATTTT. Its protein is CIAVLADTQYF.

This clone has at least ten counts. CDR3 in amino acids: CASSPISRRTEAFF. CDR3 in DNA: TGTGCCAGTAGTCCCATCTCCAGGAGGACTGAAGCTTTCTTT. The chain recombines TRBV19 with TRBJ1-1, with D hard to call. Germline lookup yields CDR1 LNHDA and CDR2 SQIVND (reference sequence). The CDR3 totals 14 residues. The V end was cut by 5 bases, the J end by 5 bases, with 15 bases between.

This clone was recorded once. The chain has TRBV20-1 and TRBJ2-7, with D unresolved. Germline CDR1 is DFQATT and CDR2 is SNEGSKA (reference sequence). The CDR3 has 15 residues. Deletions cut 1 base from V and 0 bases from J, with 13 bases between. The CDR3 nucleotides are TGCAGTGCTAGAGTAGACGGTTCCAGCTCCTACGAGCAGTACTTC. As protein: CSARVDGSSSYEQYF.